Below, 27 T cell receptor beta chains from the same sample are listed, as sequenced in a study of cytomegalovirus exposure and HLA in healthy donors. PCR amplification relied on 60 Vbeta primers (plus 13 Jbeta primers). Some clones are missing from TCRdb's copy, which holds only in-frame ones; the method was immunoSEQ multiplex PCR. This sample has some 140,000 clones, with 65% to 85% found just once. The source material was PBMCs. Receptors originate from a young man in good health and CMV-seronegative.

A note on this clone: In the same sample, other DNA sequences code for this CDR3. This chain connects TRBV5-1 to TRBJ1-4; 7 bases map to TRBD1. Germline V CDR1 and CDR2: SGHRS, YFSETQ. Trimming at V came to 4 bases and at J to 3 bases, leaving 3 bases not matched to a gene. The CDR3 consists of 14 residues. The CDR3 DNA sequence: TGCGCCAGCAGCCCTGGGACAGCTAATGAAAAACTGTTTTTT. It yields the protein CASSPGTANEKLFF.

This clone was counted only a few times. This sequence joins TRBV6-1 and TRBJ1-3; D gene unclear. Trimming took off 3 bases at V and 0 bases at J, with 9 bases between the two ends. This CDR3 spans 15 amino acids. Germline V CDR1 and CDR2: MNHNS, SASEGT. The CDR3 DNA follows: TGTGCCAGCAGTGAGGTCCAGTCCTCTGGAAACACCATATATTTT. Its protein is CASSEVQSSGNTIYF.

This clone turned up a few times. The rearrangement uses TRBV6-5 and TRBJ2-2; the match to TRBD1 covers 7 bases. V shed 1 base, J shed 6 bases, and the junction held 2 bases outside the gene matches. The CDR3 consists of 14 residues. Germline V lookup: CDR1 MNHEY, CDR2 SVGAGI. The CDR3 is CASSYFTGAGELFF. The CDR3 DNA reads TGTGCCAGCAGTTACTTTACAGGGGCCGGGGAGCTGTTTTTT.

The chain links TRBV5-4 to TRBJ1-1, with D possibly being TRBD1 (5 bases). There are 14 residues in the CDR3. Trimming took 1 base from V and 4 from J, leaving 11 bases between them. CDR1 is SGHNT and CDR2 is YYREEE in the germline V gene (reference sequence). CDR3 nucleotide sequence: TGTGCCAGCAGCTTGCAGGGTGTCGGCACTGAAGCTTTCTTT. This sequence encodes CASSLQGVGTEAFF.

This sequence joins TRBV5-6 and TRBJ1-5; D ambiguous. CDR1 is SGHDT, CDR2 YYEEEE, per germline. This CDR3 is built from 15 residues. V was shortened by 0 bases and J by 1 base, with 8 bases between the two germline ends. For the CDR3, the DNA is TGTGCCAGCAGCTTGGGCGGAGTAAGCAATCAGCCCCAGCATTTT. Its translation is CASSLGGVSNQPQHF.

DNA for the CDR3: TGCGCCAGCAGCCAAGCGAGGGGGGGCCCCGGCTATGGCTACACCTTC. This codes for CASSQARGGPGYGYTF. The V and J genes are TRBV4-1 and TRBJ1-2; D possibly corresponds to TRBD1 (6 bases). Trimming shortened V by 1 base and J by 4 bases, and 16 bases separated the two germline ends. In germline, CDR1 is MGHRA, CDR2 YSYEKL. This CDR3 is 16 amino acids long.

The V gene is TRBV7-9, the J gene TRBJ2-3; D is possibly TRBD2 (5 bases). Trimming left V 2 bases short and J 2 bases short, with 14 bases between. This CDR3 spans 16 amino acids. In germline, CDR1 is SEHNR, CDR2 FQNEAQ (reference sequence). The CDR3 loop is CASSLSEGMHTDTQYF. The CDR3 region has the DNA TGTGCCAGCAGCTTATCTGAGGGCATGCACACAGATACGCAGTATTTT. Looking up the rest from reference TRBV7-9 and TRBJ2-3 gives the full variable domain: DTGVSQNPRHKITKRGQNVTFRCDPISEHNRLYWYRQTLGQGPEFLTYFQNEAQLEKSRLLSDRFSAERPKGSFSTLEIQRTEQGDSAMYLCASSLSEGMHTDTQYFGPGTRLTVL.

In nucleotides, the CDR3 is TGTGCCAGCAGCGTAGGAGGTAGCGGGGGCCCAGCCAAAAACATTCAGTACTTC. It encodes CASSVGGSGGPAKNIQYF. This chain links TRBV9 with TRBJ2-4, with 9 bases aligning to TRBD2. The germline V gene has CDR1 SGDLS and CDR2 YYNGEE. V trimming: 0 bases; J trimming: 0 bases; junction bases outside the gene matches: 7. This CDR3 region has 18 residues.

The chain has TRBV11-3 and TRBJ1-1; 9 nucleotides match TRBD1. Germline V gene lookup returns CDR1 SGHNT and CDR2 YENEEA. This CDR3 has 15 amino acids. Losses at the gene ends were 3 bases for V and 4 bases for J; bases not matched to a gene: 6. The CDR3 is CASSLGTGRGTEAFF. For the CDR3, the DNA is TGTGCCAGCAGCTTGGGGACAGGGAGGGGCACTGAAGCTTTCTTT. The whole variable domain, remainder taken from reference TRBV11-3 and TRBJ1-1, is EAGVVQSPRYKIIEKKQPVAFWCNPISGHNTLYWYLQNLGQGPELLIRYENEEAVDDSQLPKDRFSAERLKGVDSTLKIQPAELGDSAVYLCASSLGTGRGTEAFFGQGTRLTVV.

This clone was recorded once. The rearrangement uses TRBV28 and TRBJ2-5; 8 bases match TRBD1. Germline CDR1 MDHEN, CDR2 SYDVKM. V was clipped by 6 bases and J by 8 bases; unmatched bases: 8. The CDR3 totals 13 residues. The CDR3 bases are TGTGCCAGCAGCCCAGGACAGGGTTTTACCCAGTACTTC. Translated: CASSPGQGFTQYF.

This CDR3 is CASSFFGTESNQPQHF. In DNA, the CDR3 is TGTGCCAGCAGTTTTTTCGGGACAGAGAGCAATCAGCCCCAGCATTTT. The gene calls are TRBV6-6 and TRBJ1-5; 7 positions agree with TRBD1. The V gene's germline CDR1 is MNHNY and CDR2 SVGAGI (reference sequence). Losses at the gene ends were 4 bases for V and 1 base for J; bases not matched to a gene: 7. CDR3 size: 16 residues.

CDR3 in amino acids: CASRRLAGLGGTDTQYF. DNA of the CDR3: TGTGCCAGCAGAAGACTAGCGGGGCTAGGGGGAACAGATACGCAGTATTTT. The chain has TRBV11-2 and TRBJ2-3; 11 nucleotides match TRBD2. Looked up from germline, CDR1 is SGHAT and CDR2 is FQNNGV. The ends lost 6 bases at V and 3 bases at J; junction bases unmatched: 11. This CDR3 spans 17 amino acids.

The chain recombines TRBV28 with TRBJ1-1, with a tentative D call TRBD1 (6 bases). Germline lookup yields CDR1 MDHEN and CDR2 SYDVKM. The CDR3 contains 16 residues. V lost 4 bases and J 0 bases, leaving 15 bases between the germline ends. CDR3: CASSSTGIGLNTEAFF. In DNA form, the CDR3 reads TGTGCCAGCAGTTCCACAGGGATCGGATTGAACACTGAAGCTTTCTTT. Based on the CDR3 plus reference TRBV28 and TRBJ1-1, the full variable domain is DVKVTQSSRYLVKRTGEKVFLECVQDMDHENMFWYRQDPGLGLRLIYFSYDVKMKEKGDIPEGYSVSREKKERFSLILESASTNQTSMYLCASSSTGIGLNTEAFFGQGTRLTVV.

The chain combines TRBV11-2 with TRBJ2-7; 7 bases align to TRBD1. CDR1 is SGHAT, CDR2 FQNNGV, per germline. The CDR3 has 15 residues. The trim removed 4 bases at V and 1 base at J, leaving 7 bases unmatched. CDR3 sequence: CASSSPAGGSYEQYF. As DNA, the CDR3 is TGTGCCAGCAGCTCCCCCGCAGGGGGTTCCTACGAGCAGTACTTC. The variable domain in full, completed from reference TRBV11-2 and TRBJ2-7, reads EAGVAQSPRYKIIEKRQSVAFWCNPISGHATLYWYQQILGQGPKLLIQFQNNGVVDDSQLPKDRFSAERLKGVDSTLKIQPAKLEDSAVYLCASSSPAGGSYEQYFGPGTRLTVT.

This sequence joins TRBV7-9 and TRBJ2-7; D may be TRBD1 (6 bases). The germline V gene has CDR1 SEHNR and CDR2 FQNEAQ (reference sequence). The CDR3 covers 16 residues. V was pared by 5 bases and J by 4 bases, with 21 bases between. The CDR3 reads CASSPARGPGEYEQYF. CDR3 DNA sequence: TGTGCCAGCAGCCCCGCTCGAGGTCCAGGGGAGTACGAGCAGTACTTC.

This CDR3 reads CASSKTGLETQYF. CDR3 in DNA: TGTGCCAGCAGCAAAACAGGGCTGGAGACCCAGTACTTC. The chain employs TRBV7-9 and TRBJ2-5; D may be TRBD1 (6 bases). The CDR3 spans 13 residues. Germline-derived CDR1 and CDR2 are SEHNR and FQNEAQ (reference sequence). V was shortened by 5 bases and J by 5 bases, with 12 bases between the two germline ends.

The rearrangement joins TRBV4-2 to TRBJ2-3, with 8 bases matching TRBD2. Germline trimming cut 6 bases from V and 4 bases from J; bases unmatched to any gene: 18. CDR1 is LGHNA, CDR2 YNFKEQ, per germline. This CDR3 has 18 amino acids. CDR3 sequence (DNA): TGTGCCAGCAGGTACGACTCGGGGGGGCCATTCCCAGCAGATACGCAGTATTTT. Encoded protein: CASRYDSGGPFPADTQYF.

This chain joins TRBV6-5 and TRBJ1-5; 8 positions match TRBD1. V lost 2 bases to trimming and J lost 7 bases; unmatched junction nucleotides: 10. The CDR3 spans 16 residues. CDR1 and CDR2 from the germline V gene are MNHEY and SVGAGI. In DNA form, the CDR3 reads TGTGCCAGCAGTTACCCTCACCAGGGGGCAAGACAGCCCCAGCATTTT. The encoded protein is CASSYPHQGARQPQHF.

V gene TRBV15 combines with J gene TRBJ1-5, with D perhaps TRBD1 (5 bases). The CDR3 extends over 13 amino acids. From germline, CDR1 is LNHNV and CDR2 YYDKDF (reference sequence). Trimming took off 0 bases at V and 6 bases at J, with 6 bases between the two ends. CDR3 residues: CATSRDQGQPQHF. The CDR3 DNA follows: TGTGCCACCAGCAGAGATCAGGGTCAGCCCCAGCATTTT.

The genes are TRBV7-9 and TRBJ1-6, with a weak D call TRBD1 (5 bases). The V and J ends lost 1 base and 16 bases respectively, with 14 bases between them. This CDR3 has 13 amino acids. The germline V gene has CDR1 SEHNR and CDR2 FQNEAQ (reference sequence). The CDR3 loop is CASSLGAGRTLHF. For the CDR3, the DNA is TGTGCCAGCAGCTTAGGGGCAGGGAGGACGCTCCACTTT.

The rearrangement uses TRBV18 and TRBJ1-1; unclear D gene. The V end was cut by 1 base, the J end by 4 bases, with 19 bases between. This CDR3 is built from 17 residues. The germline gives CDR1 KGHSH, CDR2 LQKENI. The CDR3 DNA reads as TGTGCCAGCTCACCACTTGTACGGCGGGTAGTGGGCACTGAAGCTTTCTTT. This codes for CASSPLVRRVVGTEAFF.

This clone occurred a few times. The V call is TRBV5-1, the J call TRBJ2-5; the D gene is possibly TRBD1 (6 bases). CDR1 and CDR2 (germline): SGHRS, YFSETQ. Trimming removed 2 bases from V and 4 bases from J, with 12 bases in between. The length of the CDR3 is 14 residues. The CDR3 DNA reads TGCGCCAGCAGCTTAGTCGGCAGGGGAGAGACCCAGTACTTC. As protein: CASSLVGRGETQYF.

V gene TRBV18 combines with J gene TRBJ2-3; weak D call: TRBD1 (5 bases). The CDR3 is made up of 14 amino acids. V lost 3 bases, J lost 2 bases, and 9 bases lay in between. In germline, CDR1 is KGHSH, CDR2 LQKENI. The CDR3, as DNA: TGTGCCAGCTCACCGGCGGACAACACAGATACGCAGTATTTT. It specifies CASSPADNTDTQYF.

The CDR3 is CASSSRGGTRTGELFF. The CDR3 coding sequence is TGTGCCAGCAGCTCACGGGGGGGGACGAGGACCGGGGAGCTGTTTTTT. The chain carries TRBV11-2 and TRBJ2-2; 8 nucleotides align to TRBD2. The junction had 9 bases not matched to a gene; V was cut back by 4 bases and J by 5 bases. CDR3 length: 16 residues. Germline values: CDR1 SGHAT, CDR2 FQNNGV.

On this clone: Other DNA variants within this sample encode the same CDR3. The CDR3 coding sequence is TGCGCCAGCAGCTTGGTGGGACAACAGAACACTGAAGCTTTCTTT. This codes for CASSLVGQQNTEAFF. V is TRBV5-1 and J is TRBJ1-1; D perhaps matches TRBD1 (6 bases). V shed 0 bases and J shed 1 base, with 10 bases lying between them. Germline lookup yields CDR1 SGHRS and CDR2 YFSETQ. This CDR3 is built from 15 residues. Variable domain in full (rest from reference TRBV5-1 and TRBJ1-1): KAGVTQTPRYLIKTRGQQVTLSCSPISGHRSVSWYQQTPGQGLQFLFEYFSETQRNKGNFPGRFSGRQFSNSRSEMNVSTLELGDSALYLCASSLVGQQNTEAFFGQGTRLTVV.

This clone was observed a few times. The gene calls are TRBV28 and TRBJ1-1, with a tentative D call TRBD1 (5 bases). Germline V gene data show CDR1 as MDHEN and CDR2 as SYDVKM. This CDR3 comprises 14 residues. The V gene lost 2 bases and the J gene lost 4 bases, with 11 bases spanning the gap. This CDR3 reads CASSLAGGGTEAFF. The CDR3 bases are TGTGCCAGCAGTTTAGCCGGGGGGGGCACTGAAGCTTTCTTT. The full variable domain, with the rest looked up from reference TRBV28 and TRBJ1-1, is DVKVTQSSRYLVKRTGEKVFLECVQDMDHENMFWYRQDPGLGLRLIYFSYDVKMKEKGDIPEGYSVSREKKERFSLILESASTNQTSMYLCASSLAGGGTEAFFGQGTRLTVV.

The chain combines TRBV2 with TRBJ1-2, with 8 positions matching TRBD1. Germline lookup yields CDR1 SNHLY and CDR2 FYNNEI. The CDR3 extends over 13 amino acids. The V segment lost 7 bases and the J segment 4 bases; nucleotides outside the gene matches: 5. The CDR3 spells CASNRDRSYGYTF. In DNA form, the CDR3 reads TGTGCCAGCAATAGGGACAGGTCCTATGGCTACACCTTC.